A single sample is the source of the 6 T cell receptor beta chains below, sequenced in a study of blood T cells in healthy people across ages. Using a J-beta primer mix together with a sample-barcoded 5' primer, a second PCR was run for about 7 to 12 cycles. TCRdb recomputed calls from the 5' RACE reads with MiXCR, one row per CDR3 protein. Among hundreds of thousands of distinct CDR3 sequences listed, under 45% were seen once. The sequenced sample consisted of blood. These receptors were collected from a man in his fifties or sixties in good health.

V is TRBV2 and J is TRBJ2-1, with D unclear. The CDR3 is 15 residues long. The V and J ends lost 4 bases and 1 base respectively, with 11 bases between them. Germline CDR1 and CDR2: SNHLY and FYNNEI. In DNA form, the CDR3 reads TGTGCCAGCAGTGTTAGACCCACTTCCTACAATGAGCAGTTCTTC. Its protein product is CASSVRPTSYNEQFF.

In its sample, this clonotype was seen a few times. V is TRBV21-1 and J is TRBJ2-5; TRBD1 is the table's D call, not checked against the DNA. TRBV21-1 has pseudogene status. The CDR3 contains 14 residues. In DNA, the CDR3 is TGTGCCAGCAGCCAGGGGGGGCAACAAGAGACCCAGTACTTC. This codes for CASSQGGQQETQYF.

The gene calls are TRBV12-3 or TRBV12-4 and TRBJ1-1; D is unclear. This CDR3 contains 11 residues. V was clipped by 6 bases and J by 10 bases, with 12 bases between them. In DNA, the CDR3 is TGTGCCAGCAGCTCTGACTCTGGAGCTTTCTTT. It translates to CASSSDSGAFF.

J is TRBJ2-3 and V is TRBV20-1, with D possibly TRBD1 on 6 matching bases. V dropped 3 bases and J dropped 2 bases, with 12 bases sitting between them. The germline CDR1 and CDR2 sequences are DFQATT and SNEGSKA (reference sequence). The CDR3 sequence is 14 residues long. DNA for the CDR3: TGCAGTGCTAGGGACAGAGAGTTCACAGATACGCAGTATTTT. It yields the protein CSARDREFTDTQYF.

V usage is TRBV2 and J usage is TRBJ2-1; 7 nucleotides align to TRBD1. This CDR3 contains 13 residues. Germline assignment: CDR1 SNHLY and CDR2 FYNNEI. Trimming took 7 bases from V and 7 from J; bases not matched to a gene: 7. The CDR3 loop reads CASNPDRVNEQFF. DNA for the CDR3: TGTGCCAGCAATCCCGACAGGGTGAATGAGCAGTTCTTC.

This clonotype was observed a single time. The V gene is TRBV29-1, the J gene TRBJ2-1, with 13 bases identical to TRBD2. Per germline, CDR1 SQVTM and CDR2 ANQGSEA. This CDR3 comprises 19 residues. With V trimmed by 4 bases and J by 2 bases, 14 bases remained unmatched. The CDR3: CSVGGILAGGKGTYNEQFF. The CDR3 nucleotides are TGCAGCGTTGGAGGAATACTAGCGGGGGGGAAGGGTACCTACAATGAGCAGTTCTTC.